These 19 T cell receptor beta chains share one sample of origin, sequenced in a study. In TCRdb, the 5' RACE reads were re-called with MiXCR into one record per CDR3 protein. The sample contains 6,400 or so distinct CDR3 sequences, over 45% of which appear only once. Sequencing was done on a sample of tumor-infiltrating memory CD4+ T cells sorted from the breast tumor. The subset was: memory CD4+ T cells, CD4+CD45RO+CD25-. Source of these receptors: a female donor with breast cancer.

The chain recombines TRBV5-1 with TRBJ1-1; D not certain. Germline V lookup: CDR1 SGHRS, CDR2 YFSETQ. Between the trimmed V and J ends, which lost 1 base and 1 base, there was a span of 11 bases. The CDR3 has 15 amino acids. DNA for the CDR3: TGCGCCAGCAGCTTGATGGGGAATAGGAACACTGAAGCTTTCTTT. It codes for CASSLMGNRNTEAFF. The full variable domain, with the rest looked up from reference TRBV5-1 and TRBJ1-1, is KAGVTQTPRYLIKTRGQQVTLSCSPISGHRSVSWYQQTPGQGLQFLFEYFSETQRNKGNFPGRFSGRQFSNSRSEMNVSTLELGDSALYLCASSLMGNRNTEAFFGQGTRLTVV.

This clonotype has more than one count but fewer than ten. The rearrangement links TRBV7-2 to TRBJ2-3; no clear D. Trimming pared 6 bases from V and 6 bases from J, leaving 22 bases between. From germline, CDR1 is SGHTA and CDR2 FQGNSA. The CDR3 consists of 16 residues. The CDR3 region is CASRLSRVEVSDTQYF. CDR3 in DNA: TGTGCCAGCAGACTATCCCGTGTCGAGGTGTCGGATACGCAGTATTTT.

V gene TRBV5-1 combines with J gene TRBJ1-5; D is perhaps TRBD1 (6 bases). V was clipped by 4 bases and J by 1 base, with 9 bases between them. Germline V lookup: CDR1 SGHRS, CDR2 YFSETQ. The CDR3 contains 14 residues. In DNA, the CDR3 is TGCGCCAGCAGCCCAGGGGAGAGCAATCAGCCCCAGCATTTT. Encoded protein: CASSPGESNQPQHF.

V gene TRBV29-1 combines with J gene TRBJ2-7; TRBD2 is a possible D gene (6 bases). Germline V gene sequence: CDR1 SQVTM, CDR2 ANQGSEA. This CDR3 contains 14 residues. The CDR3 DNA reads TGCAACCCGGGAGTAGCGGAGACCCCCTACGAGCAGTACTTC. It specifies CNPGVAETPYEQYF.

Regarding this clonotype: One end of the junction varies from germline; a read error may be responsible. The V and J genes are TRBV11-2 and TRBJ1-2, with D hard to call. This CDR3 is built from 14 residues. Per the germline V gene, CDR1 is SGHAT and CDR2 is FQNNGV. CDR3 in DNA: TGTGCCAGCAGCTCCATAGGCGGCAGTTATGGCTTCACCTTC. This encodes CASSSIGGSYGFTF.

This clonotype was found a few times. V gene TRBV20-1 combines with J gene TRBJ2-4; 9 nucleotides agree with TRBD1. Germline loops: CDR1 DFQATT, CDR2 SNEGSKA (reference sequence). This CDR3 comprises 14 residues. V lost 0 bases, J lost 8 bases, and 5 bases stayed unmatched. CDR3 bases: TGCAGTGCTAGAGATCACAGGGGGCACGACATTCAGTACTTC. Protein sequence: CSARDHRGHDIQYF.

This clonotype was seen a handful of times. The chain employs TRBV20-1 and TRBJ2-3; the D gene is possibly TRBD2 (7 bases). Germline V gene data show CDR1 as DFQATT and CDR2 as SNEGSKA (reference sequence). With 6 bases removed from V and 0 bases from J, the gap between germline ends came to 19 bases. The CDR3 spans 16 residues. DNA of the CDR3: TGCAGTGCCACAAGGGGTGCGGGGGCTAGCACAGATACGCAGTATTTT. Translation: CSATRGAGASTDTQYF.

V and J are TRBV12-3 or TRBV12-4 and TRBJ2-5; D gene ambiguous. V was pared by 5 bases and J by 4 bases, with 8 bases between. CDR3 length: 12 amino acids. CDR3 bases: TGTGCCAGCAGTCCCCGCAGAGAGACCCAGTACTTC. This encodes CASSPRRETQYF.

V gene TRBV7-9 combines with J gene TRBJ1-1, with a weak D call TRBD1 (5 bases). The CDR3 is made up of 13 amino acids. From germline, CDR1 is SEHNR and CDR2 FQNEAQ (reference sequence). Trimming shortened V by 6 bases and J by 0 bases, and 8 bases separated the two germline ends. CDR3 nucleotides: TGTGCCAGCAGTTTACAGGTGAACACTGAAGCTTTCTTT. It codes for CASSLQVNTEAFF.

The sample holds a few counts of this clonotype. V and J are TRBV7-3 and TRBJ2-1; TRBD2 matches at 7 bases. With 3 bases clipped from V and 6 bases from J, the junction kept 5 bases outside the gene matches. Germline loops: CDR1 SGHTA, CDR2 FQGTGA. This CDR3 comprises 14 residues. CDR3 nucleotides: TGTGCCAGCAGCTTGGGGGGGAGTATCAATGAGCAGTTCTTC. Its protein product is CASSLGGSINEQFF.

This chain uses TRBV5-1 with TRBJ1-2; D not resolved. The CDR3 runs to 13 residues. Germline V CDR1 and CDR2: SGHRS, YFSETQ. Trimming shortened V by 1 base and J by 6 bases, and 10 bases separated the two germline ends. CDR3 in DNA: TGCGCCAGCAGCTTGACGGAGGAGCATGGCTACACCTTC. This codes for CASSLTEEHGYTF.

This chain uses TRBV20-1 with TRBJ1-1; 9 bases agree with TRBD1. This CDR3 is built from 15 residues. V was clipped by 0 bases and J by 7 bases; unmatched bases: 9. Per germline, CDR1 DFQATT and CDR2 SNEGSKA (reference sequence). The CDR3 spells CSARDLRTGVIEAFF. The CDR3 DNA is TGCAGTGCTAGAGATCTACGGACAGGGGTCATTGAAGCTTTCTTT.

About this clonotype itself: At one end, the junction sequence differs from germline, possibly due to a read error. The chain has TRBV5-1 and TRBJ2-3; possibly TRBD2 for D (7 bases). The CDR3 is 16 amino acids. The germline V gene encodes CDR1 SGHRS and CDR2 YFSETQ. The CDR3 nucleotides read TGCGCTAGCAGCTTGGGAGGGACACAAAAGGCAGATACGCAGTATTTT. The encoded protein is CASSLGGTQKADTQYF.

This clonotype was observed a few times. The chain carries TRBV15 and TRBJ2-5; no reliable D call. The CDR3 is made up of 13 amino acids. V lost 1 base and J 5 bases, leaving 8 bases between the germline ends. Germline CDR1 LNHNV, CDR2 YYDKDF (reference sequence). The CDR3 DNA reads TGTGCCACCAGCAGAGCTAAAGGCGAGACCCAGTACTTC. Translating it yields CATSRAKGETQYF.

The chain couples TRBV20-1 to TRBJ2-1; 8 bases line up with TRBD2. Germline-derived CDR1 and CDR2 are DFQATT and SNEGSKA (reference sequence). Trimming cost V 2 bases and J 8 bases; bases outside gene matches: 5. The CDR3 is made up of 13 amino acids. CDR3 nucleotide sequence: TGCAGTGCTAGAAGACTAGCGTGGGATGAGCAGTTCTTC. Translation gives CSARRLAWDEQFF.

A note on this clonotype: Germline is not matched at one junction end, which may reflect a read error. This chain uses TRBV18 with TRBJ1-5; 7 nucleotides agree with TRBD1. Germline V gives CDR1 KGHSH, CDR2 LQKENI. CDR3 length: 15 residues. Written as DNA, the CDR3 is TGTGCCAGCTCACCAATGACAGGGACGGGTCAGCCCCTGCATTTT. This gives the protein CASSPMTGTGQPLHF.

This clonotype was counted only a few times. J is TRBJ2-1 and V is TRBV7-3; 7 nucleotides match TRBD2. The CDR3 length is 15 residues. Germline V gives CDR1 SGHTA, CDR2 FQGTGA. Trimming removed 5 bases from V and 6 bases from J; junction bases left unmatched: 10. Here the CDR3 DNA reads TGTGCCAGCAGCCCCAGCGGTCTAGCGGCCAATGAGCAGTTCTTC. It is translated as CASSPSGLAANEQFF.

By sample share, this clonotype is medium-sized. The chain has TRBV7-9 and TRBJ2-1; a possible D gene is TRBD1 (6 bases). CDR1 and CDR2 from the germline V gene are SEHNR and FQNEAQ (reference sequence). The CDR3 has 14 residues. V lost 3 bases to trimming and J lost 4 bases, with 10 bases between them. CDR3 sequence: CASSLQQGYNEQFF. The CDR3 nucleotides read TGTGCCAGCAGCTTGCAACAGGGATACAATGAGCAGTTCTTC.

A word on this clonotype: This likely comes from a read error, as the CDR3 has no conserved phenylalanine or tryptophan at its end. Because the CDR3's place on the DNA is in doubt, the DNA is left out and the CDR3 is given as listed by TCRdb. J is TRBJ2-1 and V is TRBV7-2; the D call of TRBD2 is as the table states it, not checked on the DNA. The CDR3 is 13 residues long, counting both termini. Germline V gene lookup returns CDR1 SGHTA and CDR2 FQGNSA. The CDR3 is CASSSLAGERRFS.